The 10 T cell receptor beta chains given below trace back to one sample, sequenced in a study. Cells sorted as Tregs were CD4+, CD25+ and CD127-/low. TCRdb re-called the 5' RACE reads through MiXCR, storing one row per CDR3 protein. Of approximately 40,000 distinct CDR3 sequences listed, approximately 22% are singletons. The sample consisted of Tregs sorted from blood. These receptors all come from a female donor with breast cancer.

In the case of this clonotype: One end of the junction is discordant with germline, which a read error may explain. V usage is TRBV20-1 and J usage is TRBJ2-1; 12 bases match TRBD2. Germline CDR1 is DFQATT and CDR2 is SNEGSKA (reference sequence). The CDR3 length is 22 residues. CDR3 in DNA: TGCAGTGCTCCACCCCGCGGCACCCCACTAGCGGGAGGACAACGATGGTACAATGAGCAGTCCTTC. Translation gives CSAPPRGTPLAGGQRWYNEQSF.

CDR3 protein: CASSLGTGGYNEQFF. Here the CDR3 DNA reads TGTGCCAGCAGCTTAGGAACGGGAGGATACAATGAGCAGTTCTTC. The chain couples TRBV11-2 to TRBJ2-1; 7 bases map to TRBD2. CDR1 is SGHAT and CDR2 is FQNNGV in the germline V gene. The ends lost 1 base at V and 4 bases at J; junction bases unmatched: 4. The length of the CDR3 is 15 residues.

This clonotype has a handful of counts. The V call is TRBV3-1, the J call TRBJ2-7, with TRBD2 matching over 9 bases. The V segment lost 4 bases and the J segment 4 bases; nucleotides outside the gene matches: 5. This CDR3 has 14 residues. Germline assignment: CDR1 LGHDT and CDR2 YNNKEL (reference sequence). The CDR3 DNA sequence: TGTGCCAGCAGCCCGGCTAGCGGGACGTACGAGCAGTACTTC. Translation: CASSPASGTYEQYF.

J is TRBJ2-2 and V is TRBV20-1, with 8 bases fitting TRBD2. CDR3 size: 17 residues. The germline V gene encodes CDR1 DFQATT and CDR2 SNEGSKA (reference sequence). Trimming removed 0 bases from V and 6 bases from J; junction bases left unmatched: 12. The CDR3 region is CSARDLAGLVGAGELFF. The CDR3 coding sequence is TGCAGTGCTAGAGATCTGGCGGGACTAGTGGGCGCCGGGGAGCTGTTTTTT.

The chain employs TRBV5-1 and TRBJ2-7; 9 positions agree with TRBD2. Losses at the gene ends were 4 bases for V and 4 bases for J; bases not matched to a gene: 9. Germline V CDR1 and CDR2: SGHRS, YFSETQ. The CDR3 extends over 15 amino acids. CDR3 loop: CASSHGSGSGYEQYF. CDR3 nucleotide sequence: TGCGCCAGCAGCCATGGTAGCGGGAGTGGTTACGAGCAGTACTTC.

Many counts were recorded for this clonotype. V is TRBV7-2 and J is TRBJ2-2, with no clear D. The V gene lost 3 bases and the J gene lost 12 bases, with 14 bases spanning the gap. The CDR3 is 13 residues long. CDR1 and CDR2 (germline): SGHTA, FQGNSA. DNA of the CDR3: TGTGCCAGCAGCTTTCGGCTGGCTGAGAAGCTGTTTTTT. Its protein is CASSFRLAEKLFF. The variable domain in full, completed from reference TRBV7-2 and TRBJ2-2, reads GAGVSQSPSNKVTEKGKDVELRCDPISGHTALYWYRQSLGQGLEFLIYFQGNSAPDKSGLPSDRFSAERTGGSVSTLTIQRTQQEDSAVYLCASSFRLAEKLFFGEGSRLTVL.

This clonotype has ten or more counts. The chain joins TRBV29-1 to TRBJ1-2, with a weak D call TRBD1 (6 bases). Trimming cost V 5 bases and J 7 bases, with 20 bases left between them. Germline V CDR1 and CDR2: SQVTM, ANQGSEA. The CDR3 extends over 14 amino acids. CDR3 bases: TGCAGCGTTTCCCAAGACCGACAGGCGGGTGGCTACACCTTC. Translating it yields CSVSQDRQAGGYTF.

As to this clonotype: A read error is possible here, since a much larger clone lies one base away. The V call is TRBV29-1, the J call TRBJ2-1, with a weak D call TRBD2 (5 bases). Germline assignment: CDR1 SQVTM and CDR2 ANQGSEA. The CDR3 length is 12 residues. CDR3: CGVAPGSNEQFF. CDR3 nucleotides: TGCGGCGTTGCGCCGGGGAGCAATGAGCAGTTCTTC.

This clonotype was seen only a few times. The chain joins TRBV4-2 to TRBJ2-7; possibly TRBD2 for D (6 bases). The germline V and J ends were trimmed by 0 bases and 3 bases, with 12 bases remaining between them. Germline lookup yields CDR1 LGHNA and CDR2 YNFKEQ. The CDR3 is made up of 15 amino acids. The CDR3 spells CASSQDASAHYEQYF. CDR3 bases: TGTGCCAGCAGCCAAGATGCTAGCGCACACTACGAGCAGTACTTC.

The J gene is TRBJ1-1, the V gene TRBV27; D ambiguous. This CDR3 spans 13 amino acids. Trimming shortened V by 8 bases and J by 4 bases, and 14 bases separated the two germline ends. CDR1 is MNHEY and CDR2 is SMNVEV in the germline V gene (reference sequence). The CDR3 loop reads CASGSRLGTEAFF. The CDR3 coding sequence is TGTGCCAGCGGGTCCCGGTTGGGCACTGAAGCTTTCTTT.